This TCR beta chain emerged from a study of cytomegalovirus exposure and HLA in healthy donors. Whole-study results and caveats: A later analysis by the authors found several of the most significant clusters apparently linked to common viral pathogens. Analysis performed later found roughly 17,000 TCR beta sequences associated with HLA alleles at 0.05 false discovery rate.

PCR used 60 Vbeta primers and 13 Jbeta primers. In the original processing: In a later analysis, about 9.9 million of 65 million to 80 million unique beta chains occurred in at least two donors. Clones were sequenced by immunoSEQ multiplex PCR, and TCRdb holds only the in-frame ones, with some missing. V and J calls and clone size are given by that table; D and trimming were obtained from the DNA. Of roughly 100,000 clones in the sample, less than 90% were seen once. Germline CDR1 and CDR2: SGHAT and FQDESV (reference sequence). Trimming took off 1 base at V and 5 bases at J, with 9 bases between the two ends. This CDR3 region has 14 residues. This clone was found a few times. Its antigen is not identified.

This sequence joins TRBV11-1 and TRBJ2-1; no clear D gene. Source material: PBMCs. The source is a man aged 40-49 years in good health and CMV-seronegative. In nucleotides, the CDR3 is TGTGCCAGCAGCTTAGAAGCCGATCACAATGAGCAGTTCTTC. It encodes CASSLEADHNEQFF.